Sequencing of this T cell receptor (beta chain) was carried out in a study of CD8 T cells in ankylosing spondylitis. Notes on this clonotype: Its antigen is currently unknown.

Germline CDR1 is DFQATT and CDR2 is SNEGSKA (reference sequence). J gave up 4 bases and V 6 bases, and 9 bases lay outside the gene matches. The CDR3 extends over 14 amino acids. General study findings and limits: In ankylosing spondylitis blood, a motif of roughly 8 highly homologous TCR beta variants appeared characteristic. Significant enrichment of disease-linked clones was reported in matched ankylosing spondylitis synovial fluid.

TCRdb re-called the 5' RACE reads through MiXCR, storing one row per CDR3 protein. The sample lists 700,000 to 1,000,000 distinct CDR3 sequences; 10% to 15% were seen once. The chain is built from TRBV20-1 and TRBJ2-5; 9 positions match TRBD1. Sequencing was done on a sample of blood, either unsorted or a sorted T cell fraction (not recorded which). The source of this sequence is a male donor with ankylosing spondylitis. The DNA of the CDR3 is TGCAGTGCAAACAGGGGGCTGGCGGGAGAGACCCAGTACTTC. Protein product: CSANRGLAGETQYF.